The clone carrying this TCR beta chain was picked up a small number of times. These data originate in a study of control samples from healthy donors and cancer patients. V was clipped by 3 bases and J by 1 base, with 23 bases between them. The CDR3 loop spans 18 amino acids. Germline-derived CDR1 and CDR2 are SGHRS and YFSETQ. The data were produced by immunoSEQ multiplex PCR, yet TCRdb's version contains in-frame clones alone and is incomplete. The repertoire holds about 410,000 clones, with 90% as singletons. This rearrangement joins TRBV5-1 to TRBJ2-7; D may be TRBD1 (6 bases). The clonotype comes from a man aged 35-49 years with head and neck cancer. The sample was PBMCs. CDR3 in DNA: TGCGCCAGCAGCTCTACCGCCAAAGGTGGGACAAAATCCTACGAGCAGTACTTC. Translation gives CASSSTAKGGTKSYEQYF.